This T cell receptor (beta chain) was documented in a study of spatial heterogeneity in lung cancer. Study-wide background: The average appearance count of each unique TCR and UMI combination in raw reads was more than eight. Whole-study findings and limits: The study found that expanded intratumoral alpha and beta TCR counts tracked tumor mutation counts.

V lost 1 base and J 2 bases, leaving 8 bases between the germline ends. The CDR3 has 14 amino acids. Germline V gives CDR1 SGHTA, CDR2 FQGNSA. Specified time point: sample taken at primary tumor resection. Without sorting, whole RNA was sequenced from tumor, nontumor lung or frozen PBMC. This clonotype was recorded many times. Its target is not known. TCR cDNA molecules were tagged individually, and each one carried a unique molecular identifier. MiXCR, run by TCRdb on the 5' RACE reads, gives a single entry per CDR3 protein. The sample has approximately 11,000 distinct CDR3 sequences, 13% to 15% seen once; the top ten hold around a sixth.

The receptor comes from a male donor with early-stage non-small cell lung cancer. The sequencing used lung tumor tissue, collected at surgery. The chain couples TRBV7-2 to TRBJ1-2; D call uncertain. CDR3 nucleotides: TGTGCCAGCAGCTTAGTGGGGAAAAACTATGGCTACACCTTC. This codes for CASSLVGKNYGYTF.